The source of this T cell receptor beta chain is a study of blood T cell repertoires in COVID-19. Study background: The origin of the acute and convalescent COVID-19 samples was the United States, Italy and Spain. T cells, B-cell-depleted T cells, or PBMCs provided the cDNA or gDNA that served as material.

The ends lost 5 bases at V and 2 bases at J; junction bases unmatched: 2. This CDR3 has 13 amino acids. The germline V gene has CDR1 MNHEY and CDR2 SVGAGI. Profiled with immunoSEQ multiplex PCR; TCRdb holds only in-frame clones, not every one. The table includes roughly 88,000 clones, around nine tenths detected once. The TCR was taken from a woman aged 50 to 65 in a cohort sampled during active COVID-19. The material sequenced was peripheral blood. The chain is built from TRBV6-5 and TRBJ1-2; TRBD1 aligns across 7 bases. DNA of the CDR3: TGTGCCAGCAGTCCGACAGGGAACTATGGCTACACCTTC. This gives the protein CASSPTGNYGYTF.